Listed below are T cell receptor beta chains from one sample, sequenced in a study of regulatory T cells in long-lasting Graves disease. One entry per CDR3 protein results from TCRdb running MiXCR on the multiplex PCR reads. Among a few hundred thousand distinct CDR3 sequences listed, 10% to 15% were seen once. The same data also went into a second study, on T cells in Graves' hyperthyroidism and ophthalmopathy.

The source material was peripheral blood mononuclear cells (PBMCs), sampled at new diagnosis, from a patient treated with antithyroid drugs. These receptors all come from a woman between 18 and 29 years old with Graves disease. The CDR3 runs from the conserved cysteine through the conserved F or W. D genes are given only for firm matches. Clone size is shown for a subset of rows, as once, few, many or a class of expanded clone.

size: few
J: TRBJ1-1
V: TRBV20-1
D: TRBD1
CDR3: CSARGDRGLNTEAFF
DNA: TGCAGTGCTAGAGGGGACAGGGGCCTGAACACTGAAGCTTTCTTT

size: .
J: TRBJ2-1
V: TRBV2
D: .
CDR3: CASRGLGAPRDEQFF
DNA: TGTGCCAGCAGGGGCCTCGGTGCCCCCCGGGATGAGCAGTTCTTC

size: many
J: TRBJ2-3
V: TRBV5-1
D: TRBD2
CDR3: CASSLGLAASTDTQYF
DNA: TGCGCCAGCAGCTTGGGACTAGCGGCTAGCACAGATACGCAGTATTTT

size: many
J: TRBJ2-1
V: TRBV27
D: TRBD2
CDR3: CASSPPGGKSSYNEQFF
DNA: TGTGCCAGCAGTCCTCCCGGGGGGAAGAGCTCCTACAATGAGCAGTTCTTC

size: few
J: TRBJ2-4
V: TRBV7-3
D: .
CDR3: CASSLYPIGGFENIQYF
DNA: TGTGCCAGCAGCTTATACCCCATCGGGGGATTTGAAAACATTCAGTACTTC

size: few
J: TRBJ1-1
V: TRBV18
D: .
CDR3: CASSPTGAGSGVNTEAFF
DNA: TGTGCCAGCTCACCAACCGGGGCCGGCTCTGGGGTTAACACTGAAGCTTTCTTT

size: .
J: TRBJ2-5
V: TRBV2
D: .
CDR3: CATSSVRGRETQYF
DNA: TGTGCCACCTCCTCGGTGCGGGGCAGAGAGACCCAGTACTTC

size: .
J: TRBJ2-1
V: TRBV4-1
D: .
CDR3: CASSQLAPVQGSDEQFF
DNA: TGCGCCAGCAGCCAACTCGCCCCGGTACAGGGATCGGATGAGCAGTTCTTC

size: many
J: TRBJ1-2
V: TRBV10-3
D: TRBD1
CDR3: CAISSWDRASANYGYTF
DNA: TGTGCCATCAGTTCATGGGACAGAGCCTCAGCTAACTATGGCTACACCTTC

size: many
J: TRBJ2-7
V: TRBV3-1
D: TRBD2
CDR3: CASSQELASYEQYF
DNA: TGTGCCAGCAGCCAAGAACTAGCGAGCTACGAGCAGTACTTC

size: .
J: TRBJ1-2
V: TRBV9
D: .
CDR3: CASSPSPRNGYTF
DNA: TGTGCCAGCAGCCCCAGCCCGAGGAATGGCTACACCTTC

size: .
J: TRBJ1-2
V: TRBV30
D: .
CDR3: CAWDWGAASYGYTF
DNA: TGTGCCTGGGATTGGGGGGCCGCGTCCTATGGCTACACCTTC

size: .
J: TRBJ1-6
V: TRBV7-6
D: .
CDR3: CASSLRTVNSPLHF
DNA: TGTGCCAGCAGCTTGAGGACAGTTAATTCACCCCTCCACTTT

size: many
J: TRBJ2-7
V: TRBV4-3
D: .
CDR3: CASSQGHGVVREQYF
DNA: TGCGCCAGCAGCCAAGGTCACGGGGTGGTTCGCGAGCAGTACTTC

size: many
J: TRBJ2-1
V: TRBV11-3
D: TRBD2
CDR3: CASSLGLAGGDNEQFF
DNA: TGTGCCAGCAGCTTAGGTCTAGCGGGAGGGGATAATGAGCAGTTCTTC

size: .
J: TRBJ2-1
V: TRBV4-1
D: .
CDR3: CASGLAASYNEQFF
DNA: TGCGCCAGCGGCTTAGCGGCCTCCTACAATGAGCAGTTCTTC

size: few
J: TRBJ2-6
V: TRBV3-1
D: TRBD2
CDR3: CASSVNTSALNSGANVLTF
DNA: TGTGCCAGCAGCGTAAACACTAGCGCGCTGAACTCTGGGGCCAACGTCCTGACTTTC

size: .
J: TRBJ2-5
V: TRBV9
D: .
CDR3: CASSAHGGPRETQYF
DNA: TGTGCCAGCAGCGCCCATGGGGGTCCTAGAGAGACCCAGTACTTC

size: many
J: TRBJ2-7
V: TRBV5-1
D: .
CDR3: CASSLNRVLSYEQYF
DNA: TGCGCCAGCAGCTTGAACAGGGTCTTAAGCTACGAGCAGTACTTC

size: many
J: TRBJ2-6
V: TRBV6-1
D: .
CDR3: CASRDGSGRSRPGANVLTF
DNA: TGTGCCAGCAGAGACGGTTCAGGACGTAGTAGGCCTGGGGCCAACGTCCTGACTTTC

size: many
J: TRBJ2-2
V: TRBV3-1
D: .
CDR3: CASSPPTRKSNTGELFF
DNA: TGTGCCAGCAGCCCCCCAACAAGGAAATCGAACACCGGGGAGCTGTTTTTT

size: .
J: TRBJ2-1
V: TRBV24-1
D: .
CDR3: CATSDLTGPEGNEQFF
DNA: TGTGCCACCAGTGATTTGACAGGACCAGAGGGCAATGAGCAGTTCTTC

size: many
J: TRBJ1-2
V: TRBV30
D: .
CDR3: CAWSGTGQYGYTF
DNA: TGTGCCTGGAGTGGGACCGGGCAATATGGCTACACCTTC

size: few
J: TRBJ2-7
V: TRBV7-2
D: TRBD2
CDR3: CASSLAQGLAGYEQYF
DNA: TGTGCCAGCAGCTTAGCACAAGGACTAGCGGGCTACGAGCAGTACTTC

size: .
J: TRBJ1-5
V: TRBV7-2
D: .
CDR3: CASTSTGHSNQPQHF
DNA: TGTGCCAGCACTTCTACGGGACATAGCAATCAGCCCCAGCATTTT

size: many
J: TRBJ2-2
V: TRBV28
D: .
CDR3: CASSPPRITGELFF
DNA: TGTGCCAGCAGCCCCCCTCGGATAACCGGGGAGCTGTTTTTT

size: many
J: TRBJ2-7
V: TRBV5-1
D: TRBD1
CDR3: CASSLVRQGSQGVNEQYF
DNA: TGCGCCAGCAGCTTGGTCCGACAGGGAAGTCAAGGAGTCAACGAGCAGTACTTC

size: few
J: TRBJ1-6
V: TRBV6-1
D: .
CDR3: CASGEPGSPLHF
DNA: TGTGCCAGTGGTGAGCCAGGTTCACCCCTCCACTTT

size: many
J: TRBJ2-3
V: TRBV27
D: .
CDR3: CASSSVGPDTQYF
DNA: TGTGCCAGCAGTTCCGTAGGGCCAGATACGCAGTATTTT

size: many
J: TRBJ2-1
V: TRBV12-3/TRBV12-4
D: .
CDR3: CASSPGNEQFF
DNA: TGTGCCAGCAGTCCCGGCAATGAGCAGTTCTTC

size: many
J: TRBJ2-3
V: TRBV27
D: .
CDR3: CASSLSQGRADTQYF
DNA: TGTGCCAGCAGTTTGTCGCAGGGGAGAGCAGATACGCAGTATTTT

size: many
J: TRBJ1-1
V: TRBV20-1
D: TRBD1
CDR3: CSARKGQPNTEAFF
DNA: TGCAGTGCTAGGAAGGGACAGCCGAACACTGAAGCTTTCTTT

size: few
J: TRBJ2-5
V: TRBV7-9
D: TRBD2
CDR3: CASSFTGTSGIGTQYF
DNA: TGTGCCAGCAGCTTCACCGGGACTAGCGGGATCGGGACCCAGTACTTC

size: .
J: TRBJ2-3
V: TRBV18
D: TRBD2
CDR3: CASSPPGLAGDTDTQYF
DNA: TGTGCCAGCTCACCACCGGGGCTAGCGGGAGACACAGATACGCAGTATTTT

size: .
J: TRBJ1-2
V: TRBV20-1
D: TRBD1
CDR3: CSASTDRGHGYTF
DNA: TGCAGTGCCTCTACCGACAGGGGACATGGCTACACCTTC